This T cell receptor (beta chain) was recorded in a study of T cell responses to AZD1222 COVID-19 vaccine. The CDR3 is made up of 15 amino acids. CDR1 and CDR2 (germline): SGHNT, YENEEA. The ends were cut back, 1 base at V and 9 bases at J, with 16 bases in the middle. Measured with immunoSEQ multiplex PCR; TCRdb has only the in-frame clones, and not every one. The data contain 90,000 to 150,000 clones, about 89% of them singletons. This clone has only one observation. This TCR came from an adult who received the AZD1222 COVID-19 vaccine. This rearrangement joins TRBV11-3 to TRBJ2-1; D unclear. This sample comprised peripheral blood, obtained 28 days after the second AZD1222 dose. CDR3 nucleotides: TGTGCCAGCAGCTTAGTGGCATCTCCCCACAGTGAGCAGTTCTTC. Protein sequence: CASSLVASPHSEQFF.